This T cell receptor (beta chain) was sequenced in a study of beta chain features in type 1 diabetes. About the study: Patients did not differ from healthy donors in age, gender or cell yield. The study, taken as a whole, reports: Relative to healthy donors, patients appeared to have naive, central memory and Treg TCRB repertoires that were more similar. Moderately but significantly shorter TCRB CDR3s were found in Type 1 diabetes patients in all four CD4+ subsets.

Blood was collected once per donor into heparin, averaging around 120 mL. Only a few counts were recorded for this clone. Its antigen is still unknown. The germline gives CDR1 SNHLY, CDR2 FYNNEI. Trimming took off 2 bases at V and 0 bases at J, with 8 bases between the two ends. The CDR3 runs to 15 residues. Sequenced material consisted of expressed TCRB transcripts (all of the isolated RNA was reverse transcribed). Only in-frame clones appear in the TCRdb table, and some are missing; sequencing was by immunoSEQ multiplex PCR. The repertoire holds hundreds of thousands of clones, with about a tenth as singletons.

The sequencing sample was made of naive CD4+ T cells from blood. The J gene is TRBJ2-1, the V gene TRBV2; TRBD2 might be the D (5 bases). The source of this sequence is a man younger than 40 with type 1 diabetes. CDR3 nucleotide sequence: TGTGCCAGCAGTGAACAAACTAGCTCCTACAATGAGCAGTTCTTC. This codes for CASSEQTSSYNEQFF.